This T cell receptor beta chain was observed in a study of cytomegalovirus exposure and HLA in healthy donors. Findings of the study overall: Rare TCR sequences dominated, though some public TCRs recurred in many donors. According to reports, the classifier identified cytomegalovirus status with high specificity and sensitivity. One later analysis, an examination of the roughly 110 validation repertoires, found that first-cohort TCR clusters tended to co-occur in them.

This CDR3 has 17 amino acids. V dropped 3 bases and J dropped 3 bases, with 20 bases sitting between them. CDR1 is MDHEN and CDR2 is SYDVKM in the germline V gene. On this clone: The antigen remains undetermined.

Assay: immunoSEQ multiplex PCR; the TCRdb copy retains only in-frame clones and omits some. The sample consists of fewer than 100,000 clones, approximately 90% of them appearing once. This clonotype was obtained from a young man in good health and CMV-seronegative. The specimen sequenced was PBMCs. This chain connects TRBV28 to TRBJ1-1, with a possible D match to TRBD1 (6 bases). The CDR3 sequence: CASSFGFQGSRDTEAFF. The CDR3, as DNA: TGTGCCAGCAGTTTTGGTTTTCAGGGGAGTAGGGACACTGAAGCTTTCTTT.